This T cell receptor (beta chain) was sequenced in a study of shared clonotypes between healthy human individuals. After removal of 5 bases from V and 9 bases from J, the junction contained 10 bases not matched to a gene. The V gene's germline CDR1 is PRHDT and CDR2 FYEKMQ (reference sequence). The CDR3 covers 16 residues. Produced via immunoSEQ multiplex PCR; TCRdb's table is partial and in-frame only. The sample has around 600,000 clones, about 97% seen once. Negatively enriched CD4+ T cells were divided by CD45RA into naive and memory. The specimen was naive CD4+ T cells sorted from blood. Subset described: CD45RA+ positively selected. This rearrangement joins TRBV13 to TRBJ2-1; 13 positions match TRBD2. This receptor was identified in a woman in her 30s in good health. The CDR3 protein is CASSLLAGGPIGEQFF. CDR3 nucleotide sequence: TGTGCCAGCAGCCTACTAGCGGGAGGGCCGATCGGTGAGCAGTTCTTC.